This T cell receptor (beta chain) was sequenced during a study of blood T cells in healthy people across ages (dated by TCRdb to about 2015). Concerning the study at large: Template switching captured roughly one uniquely barcoded TCR beta cDNA molecule per two T cells in model experiments. Age-related changes in TCR beta repertoire diversity were measured in the study by deep sequencing normalized with unique cDNA molecular identifiers. Four age groups were formed from the donors: young (average around 15 years), middle-aged (approximately 40), aged (62) and long-lived (roughly 88). To avoid experimental bias, donors of different ages were distributed randomly across sequencing lanes. Using the same blood draw, the study looked at two additional independent replicas of 1 million unique cDNA reads for two donors, one aged 18 to 30 and the other aged 80 or older.

CDR1 and CDR2 are read off the germline V gene (reference sequence) as MNHEY and SMNVEV. The CDR3 starts with the cysteine, ends with the phenylalanine, and has 13 residues. Left in the record is the CDR3 DNA by itself, 39 bases read in frame from the first base. The junction shows trimming of 0 bases on V and 6 bases on J, plus 9 bases between the germline ends. The approximately 41 donors, aged about 6 to 100 years, were systemically healthy Caucasian individuals from Russia. Each donor gave approximately 9.4 milliliters of peripheral blood, drawn into EDTA-treated Vacutainer tubes. Ficoll-Paque density-gradient centrifugation was used to isolate PBMCs, with at least 7 million obtained per sample. Total RNA was extracted from PBMCs with Trizol reagent, with at least 5.5 micrograms obtained per sample. For every donor, an aliquot of PBMCs went through flow cytometry to measure the percentages of naive CD45RAhigh/CD27high T cells.

Preparation of the library involved 5' RACE. This sample was sequenced with an Illumina HiSeq 2500. A second about 7 to 11 cycle PCR used a sample-barcoded 5' primer and a J-beta primer mix. A template-switch 5' adaptor carrying 12 random nucleotides introduced a unique molecular identifier onto each TCR beta cDNA molecule. Each sample yielded at least 2.5 million CDR3-containing paired-end reads. All of the RNA was converted into first-strand cDNA using the Mint cDNA synthesis kit, with a TRBC-specific oligonucleotide serving as the primer. Following uracil-DNA glycosylase treatment, all cDNA underwent a first 18-cycle PCR with the universal primers M1SS and BC2_uni_R. The authors' analysis ran thus. For normalization, 1 million high-quality reads were randomly selected from each sample, with every read carrying a distinct molecular identifier. Reads with shared molecular identifiers were discarded instead of being binned into consensus sequences. MiTCR, with a Q25 quality threshold and the strictest error-elimination algorithm, was used for CDR3 identification, clonotype clustering and error correction. A nonparametric unseen species model with Euler transformation was used to estimate lower-bound total TCR beta diversity. The raw public reads went through TCRdb reprocessing: fastp at Q25, MiXCR clone calling, in-frame beta chains kept. Each CDR3 protein gets just one entry, which takes the most common genes and DNA from the rows behind it. These V and J calls rely on TCRdb rather than the paper's analysis. The table for this sample lists roughly 730,000 distinct CDR3 sequences; roughly 56% of them were counted only once. Jointly, the top ten make up about 26% of the sample.

The sample holds a few counts of this clonotype. Its specific antigen is unknown. No base quality values were provided; no much bigger clone lies one nucleotide off. On the study overall, not on this receptor specifically: Since profiling was done on bulk unsorted PBMCs, naive and antigen-experienced compartments could not be conclusively compared. Because the CMV infection status of the donors was unknown, age-related changes in expanded clonotypes may potentially have been confounded. Total diversity estimates from one million sequenced T cells were considered lower bounds and underestimates. The long-lived group showed more naive CD4+ T cells, fewer expanded clones and increased TCR diversity than the aged group, suggesting age selection. As age increased, observed TCR beta diversity per million T cells dropped in a roughly linear way, and a significant reduction was already evident by age about 36. A strong correlation was found between observed TCR beta diversity and the percentage of naive T cells measured by flow cytometry.

This sequence was found in a man aged 35 to 55 in good health. Sequencing was done on a sample of blood. Recombination connected TRBV27 to TRBJ2-7; the D gene is possibly TRBD2, with 5 bases matching. The CDR3 amino acid sequence is: CASSLSRVSEQYF. The nucleotides are TGTGCCAGCAGTTTATCGCGGGTTTCCGAGCAGTACTTC.